What follows is one T cell receptor (beta chain) and its context. Antigen: not known. The sample comes from a study of T cell repertoires in cytomegalovirus infection. TCRdb processed the reads anew with MiXCR; each CDR3 protein has one entry. In the table there are 640,000 or so distinct CDR3 sequences, roughly a third of which are singletons. Notes on the study in general: Within the response measured ex vivo, HLA-C-restricted CMV-specific TCR beta clonotypes were dominant. Totalled public TCR beta family frequency picked out people who carried CMV plus the relevant HLA.

The CDR3 totals 18 residues. Germline V gene lookup returns CDR1 MNHNS and CDR2 SASEGT. Trimming took 0 bases from V and 5 from J, leaving 19 bases between them. Sample: cultured PBMCs, taken from culture after CMV antigen stimulation. J is TRBJ1-4 and V is TRBV6-1; D is perhaps TRBD1 (5 bases). The source is a human donor in good health (CMV status not recorded). Some clones in this sample may be carry-over from other donors' samples. The CDR3: CASSEAPWGDRYNEKLFF. CDR3 nucleotides: TGTGCCAGCAGTGAAGCACCATGGGGGGATCGATACAATGAAAAACTGTTTTTT.